One sample yielded the 32 T cell receptor beta chains listed below, sequenced in a study of T cells in Graves' hyperthyroidism and ophthalmopathy. Amplified TCR beta CDR3 regions came from RNA transcripts. HTBI primers were employed in a first-round RT-PCR of the TCR CDR3. A single record per CDR3 protein comes from TCRdb applying MiXCR to the multiplex PCR reads. The sample has about 340,000 distinct CDR3 sequences; around a sixth are singletons. Sequencing was carried out using blood. The receptors derive from a woman aged 45-59 years with Graves' hyperthyroidism.

This clonotype was detected a few times. The chain uses TRBV7-3 and TRBJ2-5, with D tentatively TRBD1 or TRBD2 (5 bases each). V dropped 0 bases and J dropped 5 bases, with 7 bases sitting between them. CDR1 and CDR2 (germline): SGHTA, FQGTGA. This CDR3 region has 13 residues. The CDR3 DNA reads as TGTGCCAGCAGCTTAACCAGGGACGAGACCCAGTACTTC. This codes for CASSLTRDETQYF.

This clonotype was observed a few times. This chain connects TRBV10-3 to TRBJ2-7; 14 bases are a match to TRBD2. The V gene's germline CDR1 is ENHRY and CDR2 SYGVKD. J lost 7 bases, V lost 5 bases, and 7 bases had no gene match. This CDR3 region has 15 residues. The chain's CDR3 is CAISSTSGGAGEQYV. The DNA for the CDR3 is TGTGCCATCAGTTCGACTAGCGGGGGGGCCGGTGAGCAGTACGTC.

This clonotype was counted only a few times. This chain joins TRBV6-1 and TRBJ2-7; the D call may be TRBD1 or TRBD2 (5 bases each). Between the trimmed V and J ends, which lost 0 bases and 6 bases, there was a span of 15 bases. Germline assignment: CDR1 MNHNS and CDR2 SASEGT. This CDR3 is built from 15 residues. The CDR3 DNA sequence: TGTGCCAGCAGTGAAGCGTGGCGGGTAGGGGCCGAGCAGTACGTC. It codes for CASSEAWRVGAEQYV.

This clonotype has just a few counts. This chain connects TRBV12-3 or TRBV12-4 to TRBJ2-3; unclear D gene. CDR3 length: 13 residues. V was cut by 8 bases and J by 0 bases, with 9 bases left in between. CDR3 sequence: CASASGSTDTQYF. CDR3 in DNA: TGTGCCAGCGCCTCTGGAAGCACAGATACGCAGTATTTT.

This clonotype appeared many times. The chain employs TRBV30 and TRBJ1-1, with a tentative D call TRBD1 (6 bases). V shed 4 bases and J shed 4 bases, with 13 bases lying between them. The CDR3 length is 13 residues. CDR1 GTSNPN and CDR2 SVGIG come from the germline V gene (reference sequence). The CDR3, as DNA: TGTGCCTGGAATACGGGGGCGGGCACTGAAGCTTTCTTT. Its translation is CAWNTGAGTEAFF.

This clonotype was detected ten times or more. The chain couples TRBV2 to TRBJ1-5, with D perhaps TRBD1 (6 bases). V gave up 8 bases and J gave up 1 base, with 18 bases separating them. The CDR3 contains 16 residues. Germline loops: CDR1 SNHLY, CDR2 FYNNEI. The CDR3 DNA is TGTGCCAGCCGCGGGAGGGGGGGAAAGAGCAATCAGCCCCAGCATTTT. This encodes CASRGRGGKSNQPQHF.

The chain joins TRBV5-6 to TRBJ1-1, with TRBD1 as a possible D gene (6 bases). The CDR3 extends over 14 amino acids. Trimming pared 3 bases from V and 3 bases from J, leaving 12 bases between. In germline, CDR1 is SGHDT, CDR2 YYEEEE. The CDR3 loop reads CASSSRTDYTEAFF. CDR3 sequence (DNA): TGTGCCAGCAGCTCCAGGACAGATTACACTGAAGCTTTCTTT.

This clonotype came up many times. This chain links TRBV7-8 with TRBJ1-3, with a tentative D call TRBD1 (6 bases). CDR3 size: 17 residues. Trimming cost V 5 bases and J 2 bases, with 19 bases left between them. In germline, CDR1 is SGHVS, CDR2 FQNEAQ. CDR3 sequence reads: CASSPSGRQATGNTIYF. Written as DNA, the CDR3 is TGTGCCAGCAGCCCGTCCGGGAGACAGGCGACTGGAAACACCATATATTTT.

The chain employs TRBV4-1 and TRBJ1-6, with D tentatively TRBD1 (6 bases). Trimming left V 4 bases short and J 9 bases short, with 16 bases between. The CDR3 has 15 amino acids. Germline CDR1 and CDR2: MGHRA and YSYEKL. The CDR3 here is CASSLVDSTSSPLHF. The CDR3 DNA follows: TGCGCCAGCAGCCTAGTGGACAGTACGAGTTCACCCCTCCACTTT.

This clonotype was seen ten or more times. The V gene is TRBV29-1, the J gene TRBJ1-1; D is possibly TRBD1 (5 bases). This CDR3 comprises 14 residues. V lost 5 bases and J 6 bases, leaving 19 bases between the germline ends. Per the germline V gene, CDR1 is SQVTM and CDR2 is ANQGSEA. The CDR3 protein is CSVPSADWGAEAFF. The CDR3 region has the DNA TGCAGCGTTCCATCTGCGGATTGGGGCGCTGAAGCTTTCTTT.

The chain joins TRBV7-2 to TRBJ1-5; 7 nucleotides agree with TRBD1. Germline V gene sequence: CDR1 SGHTA, CDR2 FQGNSA. Trimming at V came to 0 bases and at J to 5 bases, leaving 7 bases not matched to a gene. The length of the CDR3 is 16 residues. CDR3 region: CASSLAIRQGDQPQHF. As DNA, the CDR3 is TGTGCCAGCAGCTTAGCGATTAGGCAGGGGGATCAGCCCCAGCATTTT.

This clonotype was counted ten times or more. This chain uses TRBV3-1 with TRBJ1-1; D ambiguous. This CDR3 spans 13 amino acids. V lost 3 bases and J 5 bases, leaving 10 bases between the germline ends. The germline V gene encodes CDR1 LGHDT and CDR2 YNNKEL (reference sequence). In DNA, the CDR3 is TGTGCCAGCAGCCAGTTGGCTGGGACTGAAGCTTTCTTT. The encoded protein is CASSQLAGTEAFF.

This clonotype was seen repeatedly, ten times or more. This rearrangement joins TRBV7-2 to TRBJ1-2; possibly TRBD1 for D (5 bases). The CDR3 length is 13 residues. Germline values: CDR1 SGHTA, CDR2 FQGNSA. V lost 2 bases, J lost 9 bases, and 13 bases lay in between. The CDR3 bases are TGTGCCAGCAGCTTAATACAGGCGCCCCGCTACACCTTC. This codes for CASSLIQAPRYTF.

This sequence joins TRBV27 and TRBJ2-7; the D is unclear. In germline, CDR1 is MNHEY, CDR2 SMNVEV (reference sequence). V dropped 3 bases and J dropped 2 bases, with 14 bases sitting between them. The CDR3 covers 15 residues. CDR3: CASSLLTPGPYEQYF. For the CDR3, the DNA is TGTGCCAGCAGTTTGTTGACCCCTGGTCCCTACGAGCAGTACTTC.

This rearrangement joins TRBV30 to TRBJ1-6, with a possible D match to TRBD1 (6 bases). The CDR3 extends over 14 amino acids. Germline CDR1 and CDR2: GTSNPN and SVGIG (reference sequence). V shed 3 bases and J shed 4 bases, with 10 bases lying between them. The CDR3 here is CAWRKGGYNSPLHF. The CDR3, as DNA: TGTGCCTGGAGGAAAGGGGGTTATAATTCACCCCTCCACTTT.

The genes are TRBV19 and TRBJ1-1; the D is unclear. V was pared by 5 bases and J by 6 bases, with 16 bases between. Germline V gene lookup returns CDR1 LNHDA and CDR2 SQIVND (reference sequence). CDR3 length: 14 residues. CDR3 region: CASSRLSNVPEAFF. The CDR3 region has the DNA TGTGCCAGTAGTCGTCTGTCAAACGTCCCTGAAGCTTTCTTT.

The chain joins TRBV7-9 to TRBJ2-7; 7 nucleotides agree with TRBD1. Trimming cost V 5 bases and J 0 bases; bases outside gene matches: 7. The CDR3 is 15 residues long. The V gene's germline CDR1 is SEHNR and CDR2 FQNEAQ (reference sequence). The CDR3 is CASSGNRGSSYEQYV. The CDR3 DNA follows: TGTGCCAGCAGCGGCAACAGGGGAAGCTCCTACGAGCAGTACGTC.

The chain combines TRBV12-3 or TRBV12-4 with TRBJ1-4; possibly TRBD1 for D (5 bases). The CDR3 has 13 residues. The V end was cut by 4 bases, the J end by 8 bases, with 11 bases between. This CDR3 is CASSYSGREKLFF. DNA for the CDR3: TGTGCCAGCAGTTACTCGGGACGGGAAAAACTGTTTTTT.

In its sample, this clonotype was seen a few times. This chain uses TRBV11-2 with TRBJ2-7, with 10 positions matching TRBD1. With 6 bases clipped from V and 6 bases from J, the junction kept 5 bases outside the gene matches. Germline CDR1 SGHAT, CDR2 FQNNGV. This CDR3 contains 13 residues. The CDR3 sequence is CASSDRGLSEQYF. The CDR3 nucleotides are TGTGCCAGCAGTGACAGGGGGCTATCCGAGCAGTACTTC.

This clonotype was counted ten times or more. The chain is built from TRBV2 and TRBJ1-2, with a weak D call TRBD1 (6 bases). The CDR3 contains 12 residues. The germline V gene encodes CDR1 SNHLY and CDR2 FYNNEI. The V end was cut by 3 bases, the J end by 4 bases, with 6 bases between. CDR3 bases: TGTGCCAGCAGTGACAGGGGCTATGGCTACACCTTC. Its protein is CASSDRGYGYTF.

Notes on this clonotype: A much larger clonotype is one base distant, so this may be a read error. The V and J genes are TRBV5-1 and TRBJ2-1; 8 nucleotides match TRBD1. Germline V gene lookup returns CDR1 SGHRS and CDR2 YFSETQ. The CDR3 covers 15 residues. V lost 3 bases and J lost 9; bases outside the gene matches: 11. The CDR3 here is CASSWQGARSSEQFF. The CDR3 DNA reads as TGCGCCAGCAGCTGGCAGGGGGCGCGATCAAGTGAGCAGTTCTTC.

This clonotype came up many times. This sequence joins TRBV6-2 or TRBV6-3 and TRBJ2-1; TRBD1 agrees at 8 bases. Germline V gene lookup returns CDR1 MNHEY and CDR2 SVGEGT. CDR3 size: 14 residues. V was pared by 6 bases and J by 9 bases, with 10 bases of the junction left unmatched. As DNA, the CDR3 is TGTGCCAGCAGCCAAATTCAGGGGGCAGCTGAGCAGTTCTTC. Translated, it gives CASSQIQGAAEQFF.

At least ten counts were recorded for this clonotype. The V gene is TRBV12-3 or TRBV12-4, the J gene TRBJ2-1; D unclear. This CDR3 contains 13 residues. V was pared by 6 bases and J by 6 bases, with 12 bases between. The CDR3 DNA reads TGTGCCAGCAGCTTGATAGCTGGCAATGAGCAGTTCTTC. Translated: CASSLIAGNEQFF.

This clonotype has only a few counts. V is TRBV25-1 and J is TRBJ2-5; 9 bases are shared with TRBD2. CDR3 length: 21 amino acids. Germline V CDR1 and CDR2: MGHDK, SYGVNS. Trimming at V came to 3 bases and at J to 4 bases, leaving 24 bases not matched to a gene. The CDR3 region has the DNA TGTGCCAGCAGTGATCCCACCCAAAGCGGGGGGCTTACTCACTTCCGAGAGACCCAGTACTTC. Translated: CASSDPTQSGGLTHFRETQYF. The complete variable domain, with remaining parts taken from reference TRBV25-1 and TRBJ2-5, reads EADIYQTPRYLVIGTGKKITLECSQTMGHDKMYWYQQDPGMELHLIHYSYGVNSTEKGDLSSESTVSRIRTEHFPLTLESARPSHTSQYLCASSDPTQSGGLTHFRETQYFGPGTRLLVL.

This clonotype has more than one count but fewer than ten. The rearrangement uses TRBV29-1 and TRBJ1-1; D is perhaps TRBD1 (6 bases). Between the trimmed V and J ends, which lost 3 bases and 4 bases, there was a span of 9 bases. The germline CDR1 and CDR2 sequences are SQVTM and ANQGSEA. The CDR3 length is 12 residues. Here the CDR3 DNA reads TGCAGCGTTGAGGGGGCTGTCACTGAAGCTTTCTTT. This gives the protein CSVEGAVTEAFF.

This clonotype was picked up many times. This sequence joins TRBV13 and TRBJ1-1, with D tentatively TRBD1 (6 bases). With 0 bases removed from V and 0 bases from J, the gap between germline ends came to 14 bases. The CDR3 is 17 amino acids. Looked up from germline, CDR1 is PRHDT and CDR2 is FYEKMQ (reference sequence). The CDR3 DNA is TGTGCCAGCAGCTTAGGCCTGGTGGACAGATTGAACACTGAAGCTTTCTTT. This gives the protein CASSLGLVDRLNTEAFF.

This clonotype was counted many times. The chain couples TRBV3-1 to TRBJ1-5, with D perhaps matching TRBD1 (5 bases). The CDR3 consists of 14 residues. Per germline, CDR1 LGHDT and CDR2 YNNKEL (reference sequence). The V end lost 3 bases, the J end lost 6 bases, and 12 bases lay between the germline ends. CDR3 sequence (DNA): TGTGCCAGCAGCCAGGCAGGGCCCAGTCAGCCCCAGCATTTT. Translation: CASSQAGPSQPQHF.

The chain uses TRBV11-2 and TRBJ1-1, with TRBD1 matching over 9 bases. Germline assignment: CDR1 SGHAT and CDR2 FQNNGV. V lost 0 bases, J lost 5 bases, and 4 bases stayed unmatched. The CDR3 is 15 residues long. CDR3 sequence (DNA): TGTGCCAGCAGCTTAGAACAGGGGGCTTGGACTGAAGCTTTCTTT. Protein product: CASSLEQGAWTEAFF.

This clonotype was detected a few times. The CDR3 is CASSPLGEVGTNEKLFF. In DNA form, the CDR3 reads TGTGCCAGCAGTCCATTGGGGGAGGTAGGAACTAATGAAAAACTGTTTTTT. The chain recombines TRBV28 with TRBJ1-4, with a weak D call TRBD1 (5 bases). Trimming took 5 bases from V and 1 from J, leaving 17 bases between them. The CDR3 has 17 amino acids. CDR1 MDHEN and CDR2 SYDVKM come from the germline V gene.

The V and J genes are TRBV25-1 and TRBJ1-1, with D uncertain. CDR3 length: 14 residues. Germline values: CDR1 MGHDK, CDR2 SYGVNS. V was cut by 3 bases and J by 3 bases, with 11 bases left in between. DNA of the CDR3: TGTGCCAGCAGTGATGGGTTTGGGGACACTGAAGCTTTCTTT. Amino acids: CASSDGFGDTEAFF.

J is TRBJ2-7 and V is TRBV29-1, with D perhaps assigned TRBD1 or TRBD2 (5 bases each). Per germline, CDR1 SQVTM and CDR2 ANQGSEA. The V and J ends lost 3 bases and 5 bases respectively, with 8 bases between them. The CDR3 loop spans 11 amino acids. The CDR3 is CSVEWGNEQYF. The CDR3 DNA sequence: TGCAGCGTTGAGTGGGGGAACGAGCAGTACTTC.

This rearrangement joins TRBV5-6 to TRBJ2-2, with D uncertain. Deletions cut 0 bases from V and 0 bases from J, with 9 bases between. The CDR3 covers 16 residues. The germline V gene has CDR1 SGHDT and CDR2 YYEEEE. The DNA for the CDR3 is TGTGCCAGCAGCTTGGGGGGTCAGACGAACACCGGGGAGCTGTTTTTT. This codes for CASSLGGQTNTGELFF. Full variable domain (outside the CDR3, taken from reference TRBV5-6 and TRBJ2-2): DAGVTQSPTHLIKTRGQQVTLRCSPKSGHDTVSWYQQALGQGPQFIFQYYEEEERQRGNFPDRFSGHQFPNYSSELNVNALLLGDSALYLCASSLGGQTNTGELFFGEGSRLTVL.